The TCR beta chain under discussion was sequenced for a study of Graves' ophthalmopathy and Graves' hyperthyroidism. RNA transcripts were the source from which TCR beta CDR3 regions were amplified. HTBI primers were employed in first-round RT-PCR, then a second-round multiplex PCR followed. In TCRdb, the multiplex PCR reads were re-called with MiXCR into one record per CDR3 protein. The repertoire holds 260,000 or so distinct CDR3 sequences, with 45% as singletons. The study enrolled ophthalmopathy donors with moderate-to-severe activity, CAS ≥3, NOSPECS ≥4 and duration under 3 months. The authors isolated PBMCs from around 10 ml of fresh peripheral blood. This CDR3 comprises 14 residues. Trimming left V 11 bases short and J 5 bases short, with 20 bases between. Germline CDR1 KGHDR, CDR2 SFDVKD.

Sequenced: peripheral blood. The origin of this receptor is an adult man with Graves' ophthalmopathy. This chain links TRBV24-1 with TRBJ1-1; D unclear. CDR3 coding DNA: TGTGCCAGCAGCCGTCGGGGAGTAGGTACTGAAGCTTTCTTT. It codes for CASSRRGVGTEAFF.